These T cell receptor beta chains were read from a single sample in a study of radiotherapy plus CTLA-4 blockade in lung cancer. Method: immunoSEQ multiplex PCR; TCRdb's copy keeps in-frame clones and lacks some. Among 53,000 or so clones, about 88% were seen once, and the ten largest hold 6% to 8.5%. The source material was peripheral blood, sampled from a patient treated with radiotherapy plus ipilimumab. These TCRs come from a human donor with non-small cell lung cancer whose response to radiotherapy plus ipilimumab could not be evaluated. The CDR3 runs from the conserved cysteine through the conserved F or W. Fields, in order: V gene, clone size, CDR3 length, D gene, J gene, CDR3 DNA, CDR3 protein. D genes are given only for firm matches. The size field is filled for only some rows; it gives once, few, many or a size class.

TRBV5-1	.	13	.	TRBJ2-7	TGCGCCAGCAGCAGCGTCAACTCCTACGAGCAGTACTTC	CASSSVNSYEQYF
TRBV18	.	14	.	TRBJ2-3	TGTGCCAGCTCACCAGGGAGTAGGACAGATACGCAGTATTTT	CASSPGSRTDTQYF
TRBV18	.	15	.	TRBJ1-2	TGTGCCAGCTCACCACCGCGGCCGCTAGACTATGGCTACACCTTC	CASSPPRPLDYGYTF
TRBV5-1	.	12	.	TRBJ2-7	TGCGCCAGCAGCTTGGTGCGTCACGAGCAGTACTTC	CASSLVRHEQYF
TRBV28	.	19	TRBD2	TRBJ2-2	TGTGCCAGCAGCCCGGGGGGGCCGGGAGGGCCGCTAGGCACCGGGGAGCTGTTTTTT	CASSPGGPGGPLGTGELFF
TRBV6-1	.	15	.	TRBJ2-7	TGTGCCAGCAGTAGAGAACAGGGAATAAGATACGAGCAGTACTTC	CASSREQGIRYEQYF
TRBV7-9	once	15	TRBD2	TRBJ2-1	TGTGCCAGCAGCTCCGGGACTAGCGGGGGGAATGAGCAGTTCTTC	CASSSGTSGGNEQFF
TRBV18	.	16	TRBD2	TRBJ2-1	TGTGCCAGCTTGGGTTTAGCGGGAGGTTCCTACAATGAGCAGTTCTTC	CASLGLAGGSYNEQFF
TRBV4-3	.	17	.	TRBJ2-7	TGCGCCAGCAGCCAAGATACGGGTGCCTCATCCTACTACGAGCAGTACTTC	CASSQDTGASSYYEQYF
TRBV11-2	once	14	.	TRBJ2-7	TGTGCCAGCAGCCCCGGGGAGGGGGGAGACGAGCAGTACTTC	CASSPGEGGDEQYF
TRBV7-6	.	13	TRBD2	TRBJ2-5	TGTGCCAGCAGCTTAGGACTAGCGGGGACCCAGTACTTC	CASSLGLAGTQYF